What follows is one TCR beta chain and its context. Its target is not known. These donors counted as nominally healthy when sampled, but unrecorded immune exposures were likely. Use of 60 Vbeta and 13 Jbeta primers characterized the PCR. Method: immunoSEQ multiplex PCR; TCRdb's copy keeps in-frame clones and lacks some. This repertoire includes about 40,000 clones. CDR1 SGHRS and CDR2 YFSETQ come from the germline V gene. The trim removed 1 base at V and 7 bases at J, leaving 4 bases unmatched. This CDR3 spans 15 amino acids. These data belong to a study of cytomegalovirus exposure and HLA in healthy donors. Study-level points and caveats: Some V segments, TRBV6-2 and TRBV6-3 among them, were indistinguishable and were therefore excluded. Reports indicate that TCR beta sequences accurately predicted the HLA-A and HLA-B alleles of most subjects. Most TCR sequences proved rare, with some public TCRs found in many donors.

The sequence was obtained from a human donor in good health. Sequencing was done on a sample of PBMCs. The chain is built from TRBV5-1 and TRBJ2-1; the match to TRBD2 covers 11 bases. CDR3 nucleotide sequence: TGCGCCAGCAGCTTGAGGCTAGCGGGGGGAAATGAGCAGTTCTTC. Translating gives CASSLRLAGGNEQFF.